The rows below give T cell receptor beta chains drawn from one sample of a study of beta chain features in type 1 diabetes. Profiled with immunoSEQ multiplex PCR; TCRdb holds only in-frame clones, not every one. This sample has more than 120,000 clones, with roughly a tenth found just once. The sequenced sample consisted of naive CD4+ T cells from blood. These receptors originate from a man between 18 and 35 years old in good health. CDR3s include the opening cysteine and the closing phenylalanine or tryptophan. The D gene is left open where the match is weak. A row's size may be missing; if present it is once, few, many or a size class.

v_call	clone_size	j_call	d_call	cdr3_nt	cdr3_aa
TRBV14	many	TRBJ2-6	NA	TGTGCCAGCAGCCGACTTGGAAATTCTGGGGCCAACGTCCTGACTTTC	CASSRLGNSGANVLTF
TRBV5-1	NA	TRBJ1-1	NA	TGCGCCAGCAGCCAAACAAGCGGAACTGAAGCTTTCTTT	CASSQTSGTEAFF
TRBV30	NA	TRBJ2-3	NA	TGTGCCTGGGGTGACAGTCCCCTCACAGATACGCAGTATTTT	CAWGDSPLTDTQYF
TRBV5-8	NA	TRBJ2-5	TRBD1	TGTGCCAGCCGGGACAGTCCCCGGGAGACCCAGTACTTC	CASRDSPRETQYF
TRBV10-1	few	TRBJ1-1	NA	TGCGCCAGCAGTGAGTCGGGACAAAACACTGAAGCTTTCTTT	CASSESGQNTEAFF
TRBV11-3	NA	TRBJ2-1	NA	TGTGCCAGCAGCTCAGCGGCCTACAATGAGCAGTTCTTC	CASSSAAYNEQFF
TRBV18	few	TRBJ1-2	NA	TGTGCCAGCGCCCAGAACAACTATGGCTACACCTTC	CASAQNNYGYTF
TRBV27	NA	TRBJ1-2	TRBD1	TGTGCCAGCAGTTCACAGGGGGCGCTGGATGGCTACACCTTC	CASSSQGALDGYTF
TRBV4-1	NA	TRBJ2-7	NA	TGCGCCAGCAGCCAGGCAGGGGGGCTGGCCTACGAGCAGTACTTC	CASSQAGGLAYEQYF
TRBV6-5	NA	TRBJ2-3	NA	TGTGCCAGCAGTTCGCGGGGTGGAACGCAGTATTTT	CASSSRGGTQYF
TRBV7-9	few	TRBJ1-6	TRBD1	TGTGCCAGCAGCTTCGGGACAGGGGGCAATTCACCCCTCCACTTT	CASSFGTGGNSPLHF
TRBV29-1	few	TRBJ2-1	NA	TGCAGCGCCTCCCCGCCTGGGGGCGCGGGCAATGAGCAGTTCTTC	CSASPPGGAGNEQFF
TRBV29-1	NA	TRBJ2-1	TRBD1	TGCAGCGAGGTTACGGGACAGGGGTCCAATGAGCAGTTCTTC	CSEVTGQGSNEQFF
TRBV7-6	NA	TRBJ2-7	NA	TGTGCCAGCAGCTTACGACAGGCCCCCTACGAGCAGTACTTC	CASSLRQAPYEQYF
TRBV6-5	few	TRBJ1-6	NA	TGTGCCAGCAGCCAAATGAATTCACCCCTCCACTTT	CASSQMNSPLHF
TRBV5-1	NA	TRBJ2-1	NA	TGCGCCAGCAGATTGGACAGCTACAATGAGCAGTTCTTC	CASRLDSYNEQFF
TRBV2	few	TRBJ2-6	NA	TGTGCCAGCACGGACAGTTACTCTGGGGCCAACGTCCTGACTTTC	CASTDSYSGANVLTF
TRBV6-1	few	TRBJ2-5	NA	TGTGCCATCAAACTTCAGGGGATCCAAGAGACCCAGTACTTC	CAIKLQGIQETQYF
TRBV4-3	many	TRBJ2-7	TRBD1	TGCGCCAGCAGCCAAGCTACAGGGGGCACCTACGAGCAGTACTTC	CASSQATGGTYEQYF
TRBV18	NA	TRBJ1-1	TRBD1	TGTGCCAGCTCACCACCGAACAGGGGGAAGACTGAAGCTTTCTTT	CASSPPNRGKTEAFF
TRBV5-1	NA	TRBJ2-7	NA	TGCGCCAGCAGCTTGGCGATGGCAGGGGTCTCCTACGAGCAGTACTTC	CASSLAMAGVSYEQYF
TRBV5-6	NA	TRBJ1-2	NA	TGTGCCAGCAGCTTGGTGGGTCAGGGTGCCTATGGCTACACCTTC	CASSLVGQGAYGYTF
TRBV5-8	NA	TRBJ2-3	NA	TGTGCCAGCAGCTCTGGACAGAGCGGAGATACGCAGTATTTT	CASSSGQSGDTQYF
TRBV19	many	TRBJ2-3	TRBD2	TGTGCCAGTAAGCCATGGGGGGGAGATACGCAGTATTTT	CASKPWGGDTQYF
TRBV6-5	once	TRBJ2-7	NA	TGTGCCACCGGGAGACGGGGAGGCAGCTCCTACGAGCAGTACTTC	CATGRRGGSSYEQYF
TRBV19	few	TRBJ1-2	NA	TGTGCCAGTGCAGAACAGGTCTCCTCCTATGGCTACACCTTC	CASAEQVSSYGYTF
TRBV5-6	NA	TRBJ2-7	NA	TGTGCCAGCAGAGGGGACACCTACGAGCAGTACTTC	CASRGDTYEQYF
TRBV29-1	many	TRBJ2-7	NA	TGCAGCGGTGACAGGCCCTCCTACGAGCAGTACTTC	CSGDRPSYEQYF
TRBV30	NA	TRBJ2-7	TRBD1	TGTGCCTGGAGTCCCAACTGGACAGGGAGCGAGCAGTACTTC	CAWSPNWTGSEQYF
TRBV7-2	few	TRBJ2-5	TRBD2	TGTGCCAGCAGCCACGCGGCGGGGGGGCCCCAGACCCAGTACTTC	CASSHAAGGPQTQYF
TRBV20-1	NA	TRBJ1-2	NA	TGCAGGGGACCGGGACATTCAGGCTACACCTTC	CRGPGHSGYTF
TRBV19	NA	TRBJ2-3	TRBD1	TGTGCCAGTAGTGGGACAGGGGGCTCAGATACGCAGTATTTT	CASSGTGGSDTQYF
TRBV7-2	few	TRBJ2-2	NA	TGTGCCAGCAGCTTAGTGTTCTCCGGGGAGCTGTTTTTT	CASSLVFSGELFF
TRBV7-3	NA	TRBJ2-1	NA	TGTGCCAGCAGCTTATCCTCCGATACTAGATATGAGCAGTTCTTC	CASSLSSDTRYEQFF
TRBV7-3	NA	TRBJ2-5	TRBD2	TGTGCCAGCAGCTTAAGTCCCCCGGGACTAGCGGGAGGGGGAGAGACCCAGTACTTC	CASSLSPPGLAGGGETQYF
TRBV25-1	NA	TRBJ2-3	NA	TGTGCCAGCAGTGAATTCGCGACAGGACGAAGCACAGATACGCAGTATTTT	CASSEFATGRSTDTQYF
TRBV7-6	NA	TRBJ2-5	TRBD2	TGTGCCAGCAGCCAGCGGGGACTTTTGCAAGAGACCCAGTACTTC	CASSQRGLLQETQYF
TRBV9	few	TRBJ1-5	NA	TGTGCCAGCAGCGTAGATCAAGGGGTGCAGCCCCAGCATTTT	CASSVDQGVQPQHF
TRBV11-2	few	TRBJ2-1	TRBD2	TGTGCCAGCAGCGCCGCTGGGTCTAGCGGGGTCAATGAGCAGTTCTTC	CASSAAGSSGVNEQFF
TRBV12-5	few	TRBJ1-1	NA	TGTGCTAGTGGTTTACGCAGCGGGGTGAACACTGAAGCTTTCTTT	CASGLRSGVNTEAFF
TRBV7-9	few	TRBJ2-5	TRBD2	TGTGCCAGCAGCAGAGCGGGGGGGCCACAAGAGACCCAGTACTTC	CASSRAGGPQETQYF
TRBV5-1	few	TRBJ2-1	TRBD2	TGCGCCAGCAGCTTGGGGTCTAGCGGGGCTCTCAATGAGCAGTTCTTC	CASSLGSSGALNEQFF
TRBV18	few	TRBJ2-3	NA	TGTGCCAGCTCACCACTCGACAGCCTGGGCACAGATACGCAGTATTTT	CASSPLDSLGTDTQYF
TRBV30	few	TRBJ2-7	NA	TGTGCCTGGAGTGTCGGCTCCTACGAGCAGTACTTC	CAWSVGSYEQYF
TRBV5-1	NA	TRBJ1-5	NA	TGCGCCGGAGGACGAGGGGGTTACAATCAGCCCCAGCATTTT	CAGGRGGYNQPQHF
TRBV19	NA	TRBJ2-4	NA	TGTGCCAGTAGTCCCGGGTATGCGGTAGCCAAAAACATTCAGTACTTC	CASSPGYAVAKNIQYF
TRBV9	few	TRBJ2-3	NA	TGTGCCAGCAGCGTGCAGGGGTACACAGATACGCAGTATTTT	CASSVQGYTDTQYF
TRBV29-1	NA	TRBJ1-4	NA	TGCAGCGTTGGGCCAGGGCAATTTGGGGAAAAACTGTTTTTT	CSVGPGQFGEKLFF
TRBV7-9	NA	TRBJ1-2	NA	TGTGCCAGCAGCTTAGATGCGGGGGGCGGCTACACCTTC	CASSLDAGGGYTF
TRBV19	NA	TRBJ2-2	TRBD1	TGTGCCAGTAGTCCCGGGACAGGGAACACCGGGGAGCTGTTTTTT	CASSPGTGNTGELFF
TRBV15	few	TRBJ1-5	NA	TGTGCCACCAGCAGCTTTCAGGGGCGACGAGATCAGCCCCAGCATTTT	CATSSFQGRRDQPQHF
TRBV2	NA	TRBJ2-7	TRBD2	TGTGCCAGCAGAGTCAGGTCTAGCGGGGTAGCCTCCTACGAGCAGTACTTC	CASRVRSSGVASYEQYF
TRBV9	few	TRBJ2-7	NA	TGTGCCAGCAGCGTAGTACCAGGCTCCTACGAGCAGTACTTC	CASSVVPGSYEQYF
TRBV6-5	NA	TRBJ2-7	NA	TGTGCCACCAGGGCGAGACTATCCCCTTCCTACGAGCAGTACTTC	CATRARLSPSYEQYF